A single sample is the source of the 31 T cell receptor beta chains below, sequenced in a study of CD8+ T cells in alopecia areata (dated by TCRdb to the late 2010s). The time point label, as the study defines it: about 25 weeks on oral tofacitinib. According to the study, the label for this sample's treatment or condition signals: oral pan-JAK inhibitor, 5-10 mg twice daily. Library creation used the immunoSEQ multiplex PCR assay. To provide template for TCR sequencing, every sample had RNA extracted and reverse transcribed into cDNA. TCRdb stores this immuneACCESS table with in-frame sequences only. Part of the clones is absent; in the studies checked, under half of the shortfall reflects unresolved V genes, and no reason is known for the rest. The sample table contains about 120,000 clones; only one count was recorded for 50% to 65% of them. The ten largest clones add up to around 3.4% of the sample.

The material sequenced was CD4+ T cells sorted from blood, taken at week 24, from a patient treated with tofacitinib. The receptor set was obtained from a human donor with alopecia areata.

This clone has just a few counts. Within the sample, other DNA sequences also encode this same CDR3. The chain employs TRBV18 and TRBJ1-2, with D unclear. V lost 0 bases and J 0 bases, leaving 8 bases between the germline ends. Germline V gene data show CDR1 as KGHSH and CDR2 as LQKENI. The CDR3 runs to 15 residues. The CDR3: CASSPPLIANYGYTF. The CDR3 region has the DNA TGTGCCAGCTCACCACCCCTGATAGCTAACTATGGCTACACCTTC.

This clone was counted between two and nine times. The gene calls are TRBV7-8 and TRBJ1-3; no reliable D call. V lost 5 bases and J lost 3, with 17 bases in between. The CDR3 loop spans 16 amino acids. Germline CDR1 and CDR2: SGHVS and FQNEAQ. Written as DNA, the CDR3 is TGTGCCAGCAGCACCAACAACGATCAGCTTGGAAACACCATATATTTT. Translation gives CASSTNNDQLGNTIYF. The full variable domain, with the rest looked up from reference TRBV7-8 and TRBJ1-3, is GAGVSQSPRYKVAKRGQDVALRCDPISGHVSLFWYQQALGQGPEFLTYFQNEAQLDKSGLPSDRFFAERPEGSVSTLKIQRTQQEDSAVYLCASSTNNDQLGNTIYFGEGSWLTVV.

This sequence joins TRBV27 and TRBJ1-1, with D maybe TRBD1 (6 bases). This CDR3 is 15 amino acids long. V was clipped by 5 bases and J by 5 bases, with 18 bases between them. Germline loops: CDR1 MNHEY, CDR2 SMNVEV (reference sequence). CDR3 sequence: CASSPNRAGATEAFF. Written as DNA, the CDR3 is TGTGCCAGCAGTCCTAACAGGGCGGGGGCGACTGAAGCTTTCTTT.

This chain uses TRBV6-1 with TRBJ2-6, with D unclear. V lost 4 bases and J lost 4, with 11 bases in between. This CDR3 is 15 amino acids long. Germline V gene data show CDR1 as MNHNS and CDR2 as SASEGT. In nucleotides, the CDR3 is TGTGCCAGCAGTGTCTCACGCACCGGGGCCAACGTCCTGACTTTC. It translates to CASSVSRTGANVLTF.

The gene calls are TRBV30 and TRBJ1-2; possible D gene TRBD1, 6 bases. Trimming took 2 bases from V and 8 from J, leaving 18 bases between them. Germline loops: CDR1 GTSNPN, CDR2 SVGIG (reference sequence). The CDR3 extends over 14 amino acids. The CDR3 here is CAWSLQTGRLGYTF. The CDR3 region has the DNA TGTGCCTGGAGTCTACAAACAGGGAGATTGGGCTACACCTTC.

The chain couples TRBV6-5 to TRBJ1-4, with 7 bases that match TRBD1. The germline gives CDR1 MNHEY, CDR2 SVGAGI. Trimming at V came to 0 bases and at J to 3 bases, leaving 4 bases not matched to a gene. There are 16 residues in the CDR3. The CDR3: CASSYSGGTANEKLFF. The CDR3 coding sequence is TGTGCCAGCAGTTACTCAGGGGGCACAGCTAATGAAAAACTGTTTTTT.

This sequence joins TRBV2 and TRBJ1-2, with D possibly TRBD1 on 6 matching bases. CDR3 length: 13 residues. The ends were cut back, 7 bases at V and 4 bases at J, with 13 bases in the middle. Per germline, CDR1 SNHLY and CDR2 FYNNEI. The CDR3 sequence: CASTRQEAYGYTF. In DNA form, the CDR3 reads TGTGCCAGCACCCGACAGGAAGCCTATGGCTACACCTTC. Complete variable domain (other parts from reference TRBV2 and TRBJ1-2): EPEVTQTPSHQVTQMGQEVILRCVPISNHLYFYWYRQILGQKVEFLVSFYNNEISEKSEIFDDQFSVERPDGSNFTLKIRSTKLEDSAMYFCASTRQEAYGYTFGSGTRLTVV.

This sequence joins TRBV7-8 and TRBJ2-1; D remains ambiguous. The V and J ends lost 2 bases and 5 bases respectively, with 16 bases between them. The CDR3 extends over 16 amino acids. Germline CDR1 and CDR2: SGHVS and FQNEAQ. The CDR3 bases are TGTGCCAGCAGCTTACTCCGGGCCCCTATTCACAATGAGCAGTTCTTC. Protein product: CASSLLRAPIHNEQFF.

This chain uses TRBV5-4 with TRBJ2-5, with D possibly being TRBD1 (6 bases). This CDR3 contains 14 residues. Looked up from germline, CDR1 is SGHNT and CDR2 is YYREEE (reference sequence). V dropped 3 bases and J dropped 3 bases, with 12 bases sitting between them. The CDR3 nucleotides read TGTGCCAGCAGCTCAAGGGGGTTTAAAGAGACCCAGTACTTC. Amino acid sequence: CASSSRGFKETQYF.

This clone was observed a few times. V is TRBV28 and J is TRBJ2-3; D is perhaps TRBD2 (6 bases). The CDR3 covers 17 residues. CDR1 and CDR2 from the germline V gene are MDHEN and SYDVKM. V lost 3 bases and J 0 bases, leaving 16 bases between the germline ends. CDR3 sequence (DNA): TGTGCCAGCAGTTTCGGGAGATGGGGGGAAAGCACAGATACGCAGTATTTT. It specifies CASSFGRWGESTDTQYF.

The chain couples TRBV7-9 to TRBJ1-2; no clear D gene. The CDR3 runs 12 residues. The V and J ends lost 1 base and 4 bases respectively, with 4 bases between them. CDR1 and CDR2 from the germline V gene are SEHNR and FQNEAQ (reference sequence). The CDR3 is CASSLGLYGYTF. CDR3 sequence (DNA): TGTGCCAGCAGCTTAGGTCTCTATGGCTACACCTTC.

V is TRBV2 and J is TRBJ2-7, with D hard to call. The CDR3 is 12 amino acids. Trimming pared 4 bases from V and 3 bases from J, leaving 7 bases between. In germline, CDR1 is SNHLY, CDR2 FYNNEI. The DNA for the CDR3 is TGTGCCAGCAGTGTGGGCCTCTACGAGCAGTACTTC. It specifies CASSVGLYEQYF. The full variable domain, with the rest looked up from reference TRBV2 and TRBJ2-7, is EPEVTQTPSHQVTQMGQEVILRCVPISNHLYFYWYRQILGQKVEFLVSFYNNEISEKSEIFDDQFSVERPDGSNFTLKIRSTKLEDSAMYFCASSVGLYEQYFGPGTRLTVT.

The chain couples TRBV5-1 to TRBJ2-7; perhaps TRBD1 as D (5 bases). CDR3 length equals 13 residues. The V end was cut by 3 bases, the J end by 3 bases, with 10 bases between. CDR1 is SGHRS, CDR2 YFSETQ, per germline. The CDR3 nucleotides read TGCGCCAGCAGCTCGACAGAACACTACGAGCAGTACTTC. This gives the protein CASSSTEHYEQYF.

This clone was observed a single time. This chain uses TRBV5-6 with TRBJ1-6, with a possible D match to TRBD1 (5 bases). The CDR3 runs to 13 residues. The germline V and J ends were trimmed by 0 bases and 13 bases, with 11 bases remaining between them. CDR1 and CDR2 from the germline V gene are SGHDT and YYEEEE. CDR3 sequence reads: CASSLVQGGPLHF. The CDR3 DNA follows: TGTGCCAGCAGCTTGGTTCAGGGCGGTCCCCTCCACTTT.

The chain carries TRBV6-6 and TRBJ1-5; D is unresolved. The germline V gene encodes CDR1 MNHNY and CDR2 SVGAGI (reference sequence). V was cut by 6 bases and J by 3 bases, with 6 bases left in between. This CDR3 has 12 residues. CDR3: CASSSANQPQHF. DNA of the CDR3: TGTGCCAGCAGCTCAGCCAATCAGCCCCAGCATTTT.

This chain uses TRBV14 with TRBJ2-4; a possible D gene is TRBD1 (7 bases). The CDR3 sequence is 16 residues long. The V and J ends lost 4 bases and 0 bases respectively, with 13 bases between them. The germline V gene encodes CDR1 SGHDN and CDR2 FVKESK. DNA of the CDR3: TGTGCCAGCAGCCCGAGGGGGCGGGGAGCCAAAAACATTCAGTACTTC. Encoded protein: CASSPRGRGAKNIQYF. The whole variable domain, remainder taken from reference TRBV14 and TRBJ2-4, is EAGVTQFPSHSVIEKGQTVTLRCDPISGHDNLYWYRRVMGKEIKFLLHFVKESKQDESGMPNNRFLAERTGGTYSTLKVQPAELEDSGVYFCASSPRGRGAKNIQYFGAGTRLSVL.

V is TRBV30 and J is TRBJ1-1; D gene uncertain. Germline-derived CDR1 and CDR2 are GTSNPN and SVGIG (reference sequence). Trimming removed 8 bases from V and 5 bases from J, with 12 bases in between. The CDR3 is 11 amino acids. The CDR3 sequence: CAGTRETEAFF. The CDR3 DNA reads as TGTGCCGGTACCCGGGAGACTGAAGCTTTCTTT.

This chain joins TRBV7-2 and TRBJ1-2; no firm D call. CDR1 SGHTA and CDR2 FQGNSA come from the germline V gene. Trimming pared 1 base from V and 3 bases from J, leaving 9 bases between. The CDR3 loop spans 14 amino acids. The CDR3 bases are TGTGCCAGCAGCTTAGATGGCGGATACTATGGCTACACCTTC. It encodes CASSLDGGYYGYTF.

V usage is TRBV4-3 and J usage is TRBJ1-2, with a tentative D call TRBD1 (5 bases). Germline V gene sequence: CDR1 LGHNA, CDR2 YSLEER. CDR3 size: 15 residues. With 0 bases removed from V and 3 bases from J, the gap between germline ends came to 11 bases. CDR3 DNA: TGCGCCAGCAGCCAAGATAATCAGGGCTACTATGGCTACACCTTC. It is translated as CASSQDNQGYYGYTF.

V is TRBV4-1 and J is TRBJ2-1, with 11 bases aligning to TRBD2. The CDR3 is 16 amino acids. With 3 bases clipped from V and 4 bases from J, the junction kept 5 bases outside the gene matches. Germline assignment: CDR1 MGHRA and CDR2 YSYEKL. The CDR3: CASSQDASGGYNEQFF. CDR3 coding DNA: TGCGCCAGCAGCCAGGACGCTAGCGGGGGGTACAATGAGCAGTTCTTC.

The chain carries TRBV6-5 and TRBJ1-1; 10 nucleotides line up with TRBD1. Trimming at V came to 8 bases and at J to 5 bases, leaving 5 bases not matched to a gene. The germline V gene has CDR1 MNHEY and CDR2 SVGAGI. This CDR3 region has 13 residues. CDR3 region: CASFWTGGTEAFF. As DNA, the CDR3 is TGTGCCAGCTTCTGGACAGGGGGGACTGAAGCTTTCTTT.

The gene calls are TRBV7-9 and TRBJ2-1; D is perhaps TRBD1 (6 bases). Germline V gene lookup returns CDR1 SEHNR and CDR2 FQNEAQ (reference sequence). V lost 1 base to trimming and J lost 8 bases, with 9 bases between them. CDR3 length: 13 residues. The CDR3 nucleotides read TGTGCCAGCAGCTTAGTAGGGGGTGATGAGCAGTTCTTC. Amino acids: CASSLVGGDEQFF.

The V call is TRBV11-3, the J call TRBJ2-1; TRBD1 is a possible D gene (5 bases). Germline V gives CDR1 SGHNT, CDR2 YENEEA. V lost 4 bases, J lost 3 bases, and 10 bases lay in between. The CDR3 length is 14 residues. In nucleotides, the CDR3 is TGTGCCAGCAGCTCCCAGGGATTCTACAATGAGCAGTTCTTC. It yields the protein CASSSQGFYNEQFF.

This chain connects TRBV25-1 to TRBJ2-1, with D possibly TRBD2 on 6 matching bases. Germline CDR1 is MGHDK and CDR2 is SYGVNS. V was cut by 3 bases and J by 0 bases, with 12 bases left in between. The CDR3 loop spans 16 amino acids. The chain's CDR3 is CASSDIGGSSYNEQFF. DNA for the CDR3: TGTGCCAGCAGTGACATAGGAGGGAGCTCCTACAATGAGCAGTTCTTC.

In this sample, this clone turned up a few times. The rearrangement uses TRBV6-5 and TRBJ2-1; no definite D call. CDR3 size: 13 residues. CDR1 is MNHEY and CDR2 is SVGAGI in the germline V gene. V shed 5 bases and J shed 10 bases, with 15 bases lying between them. CDR3 in DNA: TGTGCCAGCAGTACCGAGTTGGTAGCCGAGCAGTTCTTC. It codes for CASSTELVAEQFF.

The table lists this clone with a few counts. The chain uses TRBV7-3 and TRBJ2-1; 14 bases fit TRBD2. Germline trimming cut 5 bases from V and 13 bases from J; bases unmatched to any gene: 4. CDR3 length: 13 residues. Germline V gene sequence: CDR1 SGHTA, CDR2 FQGTGA. The CDR3 region has the DNA TGTGCCAGCAGCCCCGGGACTAGCGGGGGCCAGTTCTTC. This gives the protein CASSPGTSGGQFF.

The rearrangement links TRBV9 to TRBJ2-3; D is possibly TRBD1 (5 bases). The CDR3 has 14 amino acids. Trimming removed 3 bases at V and 0 bases at J, with 8 bases between. From germline, CDR1 is SGDLS and CDR2 YYNGEE. The CDR3 sequence: CASSAQGSTDTQYF. In DNA form, the CDR3 reads TGTGCCAGCAGCGCCCAGGGTAGCACAGATACGCAGTATTTT.

The chain uses TRBV29-1 and TRBJ1-3; D unclear. V gave up 4 bases and J gave up 0 bases, with 7 bases separating them. This CDR3 contains 13 residues. In germline, CDR1 is SQVTM, CDR2 ANQGSEA. The CDR3 reads CSVAENSGNTIYF. CDR3 nucleotides: TGCAGCGTTGCGGAAAACTCTGGAAACACCATATATTTT.

This clone was recorded a few times. V usage is TRBV7-2 and J usage is TRBJ2-5; D not resolved. Gene TRBJ2-7 matches the end of the DNA better, so the J call may be wrong. CDR1 and CDR2 from the germline V gene are SGHTA and FQGNSA. CDR3 length equals 12 residues. Written as DNA, the CDR3 is TGTGCCAGCAGCTTAGAGCCCCACGAGCAGTACTTC. Residues: CASSLEPHEQYF.

J is TRBJ1-4 and V is TRBV18; no clear D. The CDR3 covers 15 residues. Trimming took 4 bases from V and 8 from J, leaving 17 bases between them. Germline lookup yields CDR1 KGHSH and CDR2 LQKENI. The CDR3 coding sequence is TGTGCCAGCTCACTTTACCCCGCGGCACGCGAAAAACTGTTTTTT. It specifies CASSLYPAAREKLFF.

The V call is TRBV6-5, the J call TRBJ2-7; 8 bases match TRBD2. Germline V gene lookup returns CDR1 MNHEY and CDR2 SVGAGI. V dropped 4 bases and J dropped 3; count of bases not matched to a gene: 8. The CDR3 extends over 15 amino acids. CDR3 DNA: TGTGCCAGCAGTTCCTCCGGGACTAGTAACTACGAGCAGTACTTC. Protein: CASSSSGTSNYEQYF.